The 28 T cell receptor beta chains below all came from one sample that was sequenced in a study of CD8+ T cells in alopecia areata (dated 2018 in TCRdb). Per the publication, the time point label means: baseline before oral tofacitinib. Receptor amplification or capture employed the immunoSEQ multiplex PCR assay. RNA was extracted from all samples and reverse transcribed into cDNA as template for TCR sequencing. The clones in this table, taken by TCRdb from immuneACCESS, are in-frame only. Not every clone is retained; where verified, under half of the shortfall comes from an unresolved V gene, and the cause of the rest is unknown. This sample is represented by about 160,000 clones; around 86% of them were singletons. The top ten constitute approximately 15% of the sample. Sequenced material: CD8+ T cells sorted from blood, taken at week 0. Receptors were obtained from a human donor with alopecia areata.

This clone has just one count. V is TRBV7-6 and J is TRBJ2-3; either TRBD1 or TRBD2 may supply D (5 bases each). V lost 4 bases and J lost 5, with 19 bases in between. The CDR3 spans 16 residues. Germline CDR1 SGHVS, CDR2 FNYEAQ. The CDR3 sequence is CASSSELGVLGDTQYF. The CDR3 DNA reads TGTGCCAGCAGCTCGGAACTAGGGGTTTTGGGAGATACGCAGTATTTT.

The CDR3 DNA sequence: TGTGCCAGTAGTATAGGTGACGGACACTACGAGCAGTACTTC. As protein: CASSIGDGHYEQYF. The genes are TRBV19 and TRBJ2-7, with a possible D match to TRBD1 (5 bases). The length of the CDR3 is 14 residues. V shed 1 base and J shed 3 bases, with 10 bases lying between them. Germline V gene data show CDR1 as LNHDA and CDR2 as SQIVND (reference sequence).

This chain uses TRBV13 with TRBJ2-7; the D is unclear. CDR3 length: 13 residues. Germline V gives CDR1 PRHDT, CDR2 FYEKMQ (reference sequence). With 5 bases removed from V and 3 bases from J, the gap between germline ends came to 11 bases. The CDR3 DNA reads TGTGCCAGCAGCCCCCGTCAGGACTACGAGCAGTACTTC. Protein: CASSPRQDYEQYF.

This rearrangement joins TRBV6-1 to TRBJ2-7; unclear D gene. Between the trimmed V and J ends, which lost 1 base and 3 bases, there was a span of 7 bases. Germline assignment: CDR1 MNHNS and CDR2 SASEGT. The CDR3 spans 13 residues. The CDR3 loop is CASSEGTVYEQYF. DNA for the CDR3: TGTGCCAGCAGTGAAGGGACCGTCTACGAGCAGTACTTC.

In this sample, this clone turned up a few times. The rearrangement uses TRBV29-1 and TRBJ2-2; 9 positions match TRBD1. The trim removed 0 bases at V and 5 bases at J, leaving 7 bases unmatched. Germline V lookup: CDR1 SQVTM, CDR2 ANQGSEA. CDR3 length: 16 residues. In nucleotides, the CDR3 is TGCAGCGTTGAAGATCCGGACAGGGGACGAACCGGGGAGCTGTTTTTT. It is translated as CSVEDPDRGRTGELFF.

The rearrangement joins TRBV25-1 to TRBJ2-5; no firm D call. V was cut by 1 base and J by 0 bases, with 9 bases left in between. This CDR3 contains 15 residues. CDR1 and CDR2 from the germline V gene are MGHDK and SYGVNS. In DNA, the CDR3 is TGTGCCAGCAGTGAATCTTGGGCGGACCAAGAGACCCAGTACTTC. It specifies CASSESWADQETQYF.

The chain links TRBV27 to TRBJ2-7, with D possibly matching TRBD2 (6 bases). V dropped 4 bases and J dropped 6 bases, with 16 bases sitting between them. Germline assignment: CDR1 MNHEY and CDR2 SMNVEV (reference sequence). This CDR3 spans 14 amino acids. CDR3 DNA sequence: TGTGCCAGCAGTTACCAAACGGGGGACGGCGAGCAGTACTTC. Translated: CASSYQTGDGEQYF.

The chain is built from TRBV4-1 and TRBJ2-3; 10 bases align to TRBD2. CDR1 is MGHRA, CDR2 YSYEKL, per germline. The CDR3 extends over 16 amino acids. The V and J ends lost 4 bases and 1 base, in that order; junction bases with no gene match: 5. This CDR3 reads CASSPSLAGGTDTQYF. The CDR3 region has the DNA TGCGCCAGCAGCCCCTCGCTAGCGGGGGGCACAGATACGCAGTATTTT.

The chain joins TRBV7-2 to TRBJ2-7; 7 nucleotides align to TRBD1. Germline V CDR1 and CDR2: SGHTA, FQGNSA. The CDR3 extends over 14 amino acids. V was clipped by 2 bases and J by 6 bases; unmatched bases: 7. The CDR3 bases are TGTGCCAGCAGCTTACGACAGGGATGGGCCGAGCAGTACTTC. As protein: CASSLRQGWAEQYF.

The chain uses TRBV6-4 and TRBJ2-3, with no clear D. Germline V gives CDR1 MRHNA, CDR2 SNTAGT. CDR3 length equals 18 residues. Deletions cut 1 base from V and 4 bases from J, with 21 bases between. This CDR3 is CASSDLPLGSVGSDTQYF. The CDR3 coding sequence is TGTGCCAGCAGTGACTTGCCACTTGGGTCGGTGGGGTCAGATACGCAGTATTTT.

The CDR3 spells CSFTWAADTQYF. Here the CDR3 DNA reads TGCAGCTTTACCTGGGCGGCAGATACGCAGTATTTT. The V gene is TRBV29-1, the J gene TRBJ2-3; D gene unclear. Trimming took off 8 bases at V and 4 bases at J, with 13 bases between the two ends. This CDR3 is 12 amino acids long. Germline V gene data show CDR1 as SQVTM and CDR2 as ANQGSEA.

CDR3 nucleotide sequence: TGTGCCAGCAGCGTAGGGGGTGGGGTAAGCGAGCAGTACTTC. Its protein product is CASSVGGGVSEQYF. The chain recombines TRBV9 with TRBJ2-7; no reliable D call. The germline gives CDR1 SGDLS, CDR2 YYNGEE. This CDR3 has 14 amino acids. Deletions cut 0 bases from V and 6 bases from J, with 13 bases between.

V is TRBV27 and J is TRBJ1-1; D unresolved. V shed 5 bases and J shed 1 base, with 14 bases lying between them. The CDR3 length is 15 residues. Germline lookup yields CDR1 MNHEY and CDR2 SMNVEV (reference sequence). CDR3 in amino acids: CASSQAPETNTEAFF. CDR3 coding DNA: TGTGCCAGCAGTCAGGCTCCGGAGACGAACACTGAAGCTTTCTTT.

J is TRBJ1-2 and V is TRBV9; D gene uncertain. Germline CDR1 and CDR2: SGDLS and YYNGEE. This CDR3 contains 15 residues. Trimming removed 0 bases from V and 1 base from J, with 10 bases in between. CDR3 residues: CASSVEVPDNYGYTF. DNA for the CDR3: TGTGCCAGCAGCGTAGAGGTGCCGGATAACTATGGCTACACCTTC.

This chain connects TRBV11-2 to TRBJ2-1; 9 bases line up with TRBD2. V was clipped by 1 base and J by 4 bases; unmatched bases: 5. The CDR3 consists of 16 residues. The germline gives CDR1 SGHAT, CDR2 FQNNGV. The CDR3 loop reads CASSLARLAGYNEQFF. The CDR3 DNA reads as TGTGCCAGCAGCTTAGCGCGGCTAGCGGGGTACAATGAGCAGTTCTTC.

This chain uses TRBV27 with TRBJ1-2; TRBD1 is a possible D gene (6 bases). Trimming pared 5 bases from V and 8 bases from J, leaving 18 bases between. The CDR3 is made up of 14 amino acids. Germline values: CDR1 MNHEY, CDR2 SMNVEV (reference sequence). CDR3 nucleotides: TGTGCCAGCAGTCCCCCCGGGACACCGGGCGGCTACACCTTC. This codes for CASSPPGTPGGYTF.

This rearrangement joins TRBV6-5 to TRBJ1-1; TRBD1 is a possible D gene (6 bases). This CDR3 is built from 13 residues. Germline CDR1 and CDR2: MNHEY and SVGAGI. Trimming took off 6 bases at V and 1 base at J, with 9 bases between the two ends. This CDR3 reads CASRQQGNTEAFF. CDR3 in DNA: TGTGCCAGCAGACAACAGGGGAACACTGAAGCTTTCTTT.

This chain links TRBV4-1 with TRBJ1-5; D is uncertain. From germline, CDR1 is MGHRA and CDR2 YSYEKL. This CDR3 has 14 amino acids. V lost 0 bases and J lost 3, with 6 bases in between. This CDR3 reads CASSQEGYNQPQHF. The CDR3 nucleotides read TGCGCCAGCAGCCAAGAAGGGTACAATCAGCCCCAGCATTTT.

This clone was observed once. In DNA form, the CDR3 reads TGTGCCAGCAGCCAAGAGGGAAGCGGGGGGGCAGATACGCAGTATTTT. It encodes CASSQEGSGGADTQYF. V is TRBV7-2 and J is TRBJ2-3; 10 bases fit TRBD2. The V segment lost 5 bases and the J segment 4 bases; nucleotides outside the gene matches: 9. The CDR3 is 16 amino acids. The V gene's germline CDR1 is SGHTA and CDR2 FQGNSA. Full variable domain (rest looked up from reference TRBV7-2 and TRBJ2-3): GAGVSQSPSNKVTEKGKDVELRCDPISGHTALYWYRQSLGQGLEFLIYFQGNSAPDKSGLPSDRFSAERTGGSVSTLTIQRTQQEDSAVYLCASSQEGSGGADTQYFGPGTRLTVL.

CDR3 in DNA: TGCGCCAGCAGTGGGACACCCGCAGCCGAGCAGTACTTC. Protein sequence: CASSGTPAAEQYF. The chain employs TRBV5-1 and TRBJ2-7, with a tentative D call TRBD1 (6 bases). The germline CDR1 and CDR2 sequences are SGHRS and YFSETQ. The V end lost 5 bases, the J end lost 6 bases, and 15 bases lay between the germline ends. The CDR3 contains 13 residues.

This CDR3 is CASRRGGALNEQFF. The CDR3 nucleotides read TGTGCCAGCAGAAGAGGGGGGGCCTTGAATGAGCAGTTCTTC. The chain combines TRBV27 with TRBJ2-1; perhaps TRBD2 as D (7 bases). This CDR3 contains 14 residues. Trimming took off 6 bases at V and 7 bases at J, with 16 bases between the two ends. Germline V CDR1 and CDR2: MNHEY, SMNVEV (reference sequence).

Only one count was recorded for this clone. V and J are TRBV11-2 and TRBJ2-4, with 8 positions matching TRBD2. CDR1 is SGHAT and CDR2 is FQNNGV in the germline V gene. V trimming: 4 bases; J trimming: 8 bases; junction bases outside the gene matches: 7. This CDR3 comprises 14 residues. CDR3 DNA: TGTGCCAGCAGCTCCTGGACGGGGGGGGACATTCAGTACTTC. The encoded protein is CASSSWTGGDIQYF. Full variable domain (remainder filled in from reference TRBV11-2 and TRBJ2-4): EAGVAQSPRYKIIEKRQSVAFWCNPISGHATLYWYQQILGQGPKLLIQFQNNGVVDDSQLPKDRFSAERLKGVDSTLKIQPAKLEDSAVYLCASSSWTGGDIQYFGAGTRLSVL.

This chain joins TRBV6-5 and TRBJ2-2; 8 bases align to TRBD1. Per the germline V gene, CDR1 is MNHEY and CDR2 is SVGAGI. With 2 bases clipped from V and 5 bases from J, the junction kept 4 bases outside the gene matches. This CDR3 is 15 amino acids long. Here the CDR3 DNA reads TGTGCCAGCAGTTACGACAGGGGTCGGACCGGGGAGCTGTTTTTT. Protein: CASSYDRGRTGELFF.

CDR3 protein: CASSYSKVYEQYF. As DNA, the CDR3 is TGTGCCAGCAGTTACTCGAAGGTCTACGAGCAGTACTTC. The V gene is TRBV6-6, the J gene TRBJ2-7; D is undetermined. The germline V and J ends were trimmed by 0 bases and 3 bases, with 6 bases remaining between them. CDR1 is MNHNY, CDR2 SVGAGI, per germline (reference sequence). The CDR3 sequence is 13 residues long.

This clone was picked up many times. V is TRBV6-4 and J is TRBJ2-1; 12 bases fit TRBD2. This CDR3 is built from 15 residues. The J segment lost 6 bases and the V segment lost 0 bases, leaving 0 bases of the junction unmatched. Germline V gene data show CDR1 as MRHNA and CDR2 as SNTAGT. CDR3 amino acids: CASSDSTSGSNEQFF. The CDR3 nucleotides read TGTGCCAGCAGTGACTCGACTAGCGGGAGCAATGAGCAGTTCTTC.

Regarding this clone: At one boundary the junction diverges from the germline segment, which might be a read error. Other DNA sequences in the sample encode the same CDR3. V and J are TRBV5-1 and TRBJ2-1; D uncertain. The germline CDR1 and CDR2 sequences are SGHRS and YFSETQ. This CDR3 has 11 amino acids. This chain's CDR3 is CASSFSNEQFF. CDR3 sequence (DNA): TGCGCCAGCAGCTTTAGTAATGAGCAATTCTTC.

The rearrangement uses TRBV19 and TRBJ1-2, with D possibly matching TRBD1 (5 bases). V lost 6 bases and J 7 bases, leaving 18 bases between the germline ends. The CDR3 is made up of 14 amino acids. Germline V CDR1 and CDR2: LNHDA, SQIVND (reference sequence). The CDR3 protein is CASRPVPHRRGYTF. In DNA form, the CDR3 reads TGTGCCAGTAGGCCCGTGCCACACAGGCGTGGCTACACCTTC.

Worth noting for this clone: The germline gene is not matched at one end of the junction; a read error may be the cause. Other DNA sequences in this sample translate to the same CDR3. This sequence joins TRBV7-7 and TRBJ2-7, with 8 bases that match TRBD1. The CDR3 is made up of 14 amino acids. Germline values: CDR1 SSHAT, CDR2 FNYEAQ (reference sequence). The CDR3 loop reads CASSPRDRSYEQYF. In DNA form, the CDR3 reads TGTGCTAGCAGCCCCCGGGACAGGTCCTACGAGCAGTACTTC. The entire variable domain, with the rest obtained from reference TRBV7-7 and TRBJ2-7, is as follows: GAGVSQSPRYKVTKRGQDVTLRCDPISSHATLYWYQQALGQGPEFLTYFNYEAQPDKSGLPSDRFSAERPEGSISTLTIQRTEQRDSAMYRCASSPRDRSYEQYFGPGTRLTVT.